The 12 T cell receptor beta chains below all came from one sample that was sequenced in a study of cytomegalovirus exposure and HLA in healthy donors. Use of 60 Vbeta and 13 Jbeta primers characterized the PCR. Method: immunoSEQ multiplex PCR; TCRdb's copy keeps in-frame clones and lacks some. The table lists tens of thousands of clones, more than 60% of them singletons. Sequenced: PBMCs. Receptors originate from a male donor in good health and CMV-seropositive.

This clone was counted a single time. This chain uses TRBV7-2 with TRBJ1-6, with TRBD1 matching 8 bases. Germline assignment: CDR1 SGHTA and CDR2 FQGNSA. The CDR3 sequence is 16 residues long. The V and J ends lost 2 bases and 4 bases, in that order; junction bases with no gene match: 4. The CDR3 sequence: CTSSLTGGRYNSPLHF. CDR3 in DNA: TGTACCAGCAGCTTAACAGGGGGAAGGTATAATTCACCCCTCCACTTT.

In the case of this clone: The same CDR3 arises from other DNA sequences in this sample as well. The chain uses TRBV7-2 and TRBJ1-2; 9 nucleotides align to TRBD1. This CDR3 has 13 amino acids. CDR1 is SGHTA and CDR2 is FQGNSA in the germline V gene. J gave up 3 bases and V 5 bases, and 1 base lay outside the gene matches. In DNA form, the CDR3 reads TGTGCCAGCAGCCGGGACAGGGACTATGGCTACACCTTC. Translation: CASSRDRDYGYTF.

This chain's CDR3 is CASSFEVVNEQFF. The CDR3 bases are TGCGCCAGCAGCTTTGAGGTCGTTAATGAGCAGTTCTTC. This chain uses TRBV5-1 with TRBJ2-1, with D hard to call. The ends were cut back, 2 bases at V and 7 bases at J, with 10 bases in the middle. The length of the CDR3 is 13 residues. Germline CDR1 reads SGHRS; CDR2 reads YFSETQ.

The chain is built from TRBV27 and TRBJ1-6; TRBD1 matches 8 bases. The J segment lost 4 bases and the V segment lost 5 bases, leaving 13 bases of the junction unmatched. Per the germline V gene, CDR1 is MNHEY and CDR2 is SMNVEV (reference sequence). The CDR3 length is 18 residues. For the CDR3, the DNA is TGTGCCAGCAGTCCCGTATACAGGGGGTACGATTATAATTCACCCCTCCACTTT. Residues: CASSPVYRGYDYNSPLHF.

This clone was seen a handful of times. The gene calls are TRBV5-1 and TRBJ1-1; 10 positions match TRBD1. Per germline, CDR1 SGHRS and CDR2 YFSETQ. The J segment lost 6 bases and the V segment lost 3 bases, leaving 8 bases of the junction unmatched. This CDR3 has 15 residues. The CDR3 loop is CASSSSTGGASEAFF. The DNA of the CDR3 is TGCGCCAGCAGCTCCTCGACAGGGGGCGCGTCTGAAGCTTTCTTT.

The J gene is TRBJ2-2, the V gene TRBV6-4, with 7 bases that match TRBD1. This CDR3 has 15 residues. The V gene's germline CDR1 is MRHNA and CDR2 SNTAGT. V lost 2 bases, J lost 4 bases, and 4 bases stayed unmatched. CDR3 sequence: CASSDGDSSTGELFF. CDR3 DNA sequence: TGTGCCAGCAGTGACGGGGACAGTAGCACCGGGGAGCTGTTTTTT.

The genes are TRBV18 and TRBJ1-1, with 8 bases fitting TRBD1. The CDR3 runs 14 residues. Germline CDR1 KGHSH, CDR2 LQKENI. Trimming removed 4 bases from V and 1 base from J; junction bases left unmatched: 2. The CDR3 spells CASSQGTGNTEAFF. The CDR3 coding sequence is TGTGCCAGCTCACAAGGGACAGGGAACACTGAAGCTTTCTTT.

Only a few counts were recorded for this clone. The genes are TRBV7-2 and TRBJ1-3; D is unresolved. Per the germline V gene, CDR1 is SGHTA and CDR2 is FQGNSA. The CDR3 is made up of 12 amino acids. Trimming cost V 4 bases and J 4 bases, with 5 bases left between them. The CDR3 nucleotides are TGTGCCAGCAGCTCTACGGGAAACACCATATATTTT. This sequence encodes CASSSTGNTIYF.

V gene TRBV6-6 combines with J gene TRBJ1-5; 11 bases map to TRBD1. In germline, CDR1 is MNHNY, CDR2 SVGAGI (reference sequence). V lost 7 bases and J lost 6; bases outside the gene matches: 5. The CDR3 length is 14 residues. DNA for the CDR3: TGTGCCAGCACGAAGGGACAGGGGGGTCAGCCCCAGCATTTT. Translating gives CASTKGQGGQPQHF.

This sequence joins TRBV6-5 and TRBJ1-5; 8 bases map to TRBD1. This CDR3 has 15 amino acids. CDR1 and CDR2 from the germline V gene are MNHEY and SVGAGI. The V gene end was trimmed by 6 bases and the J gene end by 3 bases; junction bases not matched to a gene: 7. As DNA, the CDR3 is TGTGCCAGCAGGAAGACAGGGGCTAACAATCAGCCCCAGCATTTT. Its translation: CASRKTGANNQPQHF.

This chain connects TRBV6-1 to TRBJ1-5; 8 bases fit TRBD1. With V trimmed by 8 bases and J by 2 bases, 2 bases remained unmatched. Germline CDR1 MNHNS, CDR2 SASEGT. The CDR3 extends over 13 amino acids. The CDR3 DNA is TGTGCCAGCGGGGGACAGGGCAATCAGCCCCAGCATTTT. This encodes CASGGQGNQPQHF.

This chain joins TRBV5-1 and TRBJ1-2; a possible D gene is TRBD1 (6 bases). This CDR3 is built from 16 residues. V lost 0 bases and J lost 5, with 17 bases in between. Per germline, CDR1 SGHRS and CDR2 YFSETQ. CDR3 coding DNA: TGCGCCAGCAGCTTGGGGACAGTCGCCAGCCTTTATGGCTACACCTTC. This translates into CASSLGTVASLYGYTF.